This T cell receptor (beta chain) originates from a study of spatial heterogeneity in lung cancer. In the study overall: When follow-up PBMC samples existed, they were sequenced (at a median of about 2 years after resection). Each time, sequencing found more beta-chain sequences than alpha-chain sequences. The average appearance count of each unique TCR and UMI combination in raw reads was more than nine.

General study results and limits: Ubiquitous, expanded tumor-derived TCRs were more frequently observed in blood at resection than at follow-up.

This CDR3 is built from 14 residues. Looked up from germline, CDR1 is LGHNA and CDR2 is YSLEER. Unmatched junction bases numbered 2, after V lost 3 bases and J lost 1 base. As for this clonotype: Its antigen remains unidentified.

The time point here: blood at routine non-recurrence follow-up after resection. Sequencing covered unsorted whole RNA taken from tumor, nontumor lung or frozen PBMC. TCRdb re-called the 5' RACE reads through MiXCR, storing one row per CDR3 protein. The sample has around 120,000 distinct CDR3 sequences, 12% seen once. The chain has TRBV4-3 and TRBJ2-7; 8 nucleotides match TRBD1. The source of this sequence is a male donor with early-stage non-small cell lung cancer. The source was PBMCs, collected at follow-up. In nucleotides, the CDR3 is TGCGCCAGCAGCCAGTACAGGGGGTCCTACGAGCAGTACTTC. It is translated as CASSQYRGSYEQYF.